This T cell receptor beta chain was retrieved from a study of CD8+ T cells in alopecia areata. Findings of the study overall: Sequencing of scalp samples also includes resident alphabeta T cells from normal skin.

RNA was extracted and reverse transcribed into cDNA as the sequencing template. Profiling relied on immunoSEQ multiplex PCR, and the TCRdb table lists in-frame clones only, not all of them. The table records 95,000 to 110,000 clones, roughly 53% of them present only once. This clone was seen just once. Its matching antigen is unknown. The CDR3 extends over 15 amino acids. From germline, CDR1 is SGHNT and CDR2 YYREEE (reference sequence). V lost 0 bases to trimming and J lost 6 bases, with 12 bases between them. Starting from PBMCs, sorting isolated CD4+ and CD8+ T cells. This receptor was identified in a human donor in good health. What was sequenced was CD4+ T cells sorted from blood. The chain employs TRBV5-4 and TRBJ2-2; no firm D call. CDR3 sequence reads: CASSLDLREAGELFF. CDR3 coding DNA: TGTGCCAGCAGCTTGGACCTTAGGGAAGCCGGGGAGCTGTTTTTT.